This T cell receptor beta chain was recorded in a study of Ad26.COV2.S vaccination and SARS-CoV-2 variants (dated by TCRdb to the early 2020s). For the wider study: Donors in the vaccine arm were drawn from COV1001, a phase I-IIa trial of Ad26.COV2.S in healthy adults that was multicentre, randomized, double-blind and placebo-controlled. A total of around 32 samples were included in the TCR-sequenced set, comprising about 20 Ad26.COV2.S vaccine recipients, 5 placebo recipients and 8 SARS-CoV-2 convalescent individuals. Trial participants were randomized into five groups of five: low-dose or high-dose Ad26.COV2.S given once or twice, or placebo on both occasions. Dosing of Ad26.COV2.S was intramuscular, at either 5x10^10 or 1x10^11 viral particles, delivered as one shot or as two shots spaced 56 days apart. Sequencing of the TCRbeta repertoire served to evaluate the specificity and breadth of SARS-CoV-2-reactive T cell receptors following Ad26.COV2.S vaccination. Throughout the experiments and outcome assessment, investigators stayed blinded to trial group allocation.

The CDR3 runs 16 amino acids, cysteine and phenylalanine included. The read is trimmed to its CDR3 DNA, 48 bases read in frame from base 1. CDR1 and CDR2 are drawn from the germline V gene: SGDLS, YYNGEE. V is pared back by 0 bases and J by 5 bases, with 17 bases lying between the germline termini. The immunoSEQ Assay was the method used to sequence TCRbeta CDR3 regions. After extraction, genomic DNA underwent amplification by bias-controlled multiplex PCR, followed by high-throughput sequencing. For the original study's pipeline: To quantify the absolute abundance of every unique TCRbeta CDR3 region, sequences were collapsed and filtered. T cell fraction was estimated by normalizing TCRbeta template counts to usable DNA, with usable DNA measured through amplification of reference genes found in all nucleated cells. Repertoire TCRs were annotated as SARS-CoV-2-specific when V gene, CDR3 amino acid sequence and J gene were exactly matched to a known reactive TCR set. The reference SARS-CoV-2 TCR set was obtained from MIRA and was filtered for enrichment in COVID-19-positive ImmuneCODE repertoires, whereby public or cross-reactive TCRs were removed. Based on the MIRA antigens, annotated TCRs were further analysed at the level of specific ORF or position within ORF. Breadth was defined as annotated unique rearrangements over total unique productive rearrangements; depth was the summed frequency of those rearrangements. Two-sided Wilcoxon rank-sum tests were applied when comparing TCR breadth between groups. As stored in TCRdb, this immuneACCESS dataset retains in-frame rearrangements with V and J assigned. A fraction of the clones does not appear; measured against another copy, unresolved V genes explain less than half of the discrepancy, and the remainder lacks a known reason. That table furnishes V, J and clone size, whereas the DNA furnished D and trimming. A total of some 320,000 clones appear in this sample, around 84% of them only once. The leading ten clones occupy more than 1.5% of the sample.

The treatment or condition label corresponds to: approximately 18 received Ad26.COV2.S at low or high dose, single or two shots; a few received placebo; per-sample allocation not given. Repertoires of vaccine and placebo recipients were sequenced from samples collected on day 63 after the first injection. In Cohort 1b, roughly 25 adults aged 18-55 years were enrolled at a single site in Boston, USA, between 29 July and 7 August 2020. Ad26.COV2.S consisted of a replication-incompetent adenovirus type 26 vector by which a prefusion-stabilized SARS-CoV-2 spike protein from the original Wuhan strain was expressed. On the study overall, not on this receptor specifically: Higher spike-specific TCR breadth was observed in Ad26.COV2.S recipients than in placebo recipients (P = 0.0014). Comparable non-spike TCR breadth was observed between vaccine and placebo recipients, consistent with only spike being contained in the vaccine. The authors noted that the TCR breadth and depth analyses may have underestimated total T cell responses. After vaccination, spike-specific CD8+ and CD4+ T cell responses were reported to show substantial breadth. The study lacked the statistical power to compare responses across vaccine doses or regimens.

Worth noting for this clone: It lacks a known antigen. Base qualities are not provided; no much larger clone lies one nucleotide away.

The sample consisted of peripheral blood, taken in a trial of Ad26.COV2.S vaccine versus placebo. The chain links TRBV9 with TRBJ1-2, with the D gene too uncertain to name. The receptor was isolated from a person between 18 and 60 years old who received the Ad26.COV2.S COVID-19 vaccine or a placebo. CDR3 protein: CASSVELNPTSYGYTF. The bases are TGTGCCAGCAGCGTAGAACTGAACCCAACTAGTTATGGCTACACCTTC.